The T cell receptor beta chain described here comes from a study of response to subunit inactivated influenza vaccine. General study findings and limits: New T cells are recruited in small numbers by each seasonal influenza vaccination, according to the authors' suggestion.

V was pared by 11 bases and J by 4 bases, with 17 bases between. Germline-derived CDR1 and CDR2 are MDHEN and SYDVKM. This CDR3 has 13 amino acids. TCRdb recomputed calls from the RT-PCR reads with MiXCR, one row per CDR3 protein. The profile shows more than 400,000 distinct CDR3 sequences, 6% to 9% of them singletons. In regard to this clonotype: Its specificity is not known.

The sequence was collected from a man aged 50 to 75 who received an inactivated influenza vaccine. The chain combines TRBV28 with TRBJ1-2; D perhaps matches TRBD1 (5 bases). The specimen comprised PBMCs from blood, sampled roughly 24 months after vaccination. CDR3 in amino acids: CAVPRSRGYGYTF. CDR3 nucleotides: TGTGCCGTCCCGAGGTCGAGGGGCTATGGCTACACCTTC.